Below are 25 T cell receptor beta chains sequenced from a single sample in a study of sequential checkpoint blockade in melanoma. The treatment here: randomized to nivolumab then ipilimumab (arm A) or the reverse (arm B). Assay: immunoSEQ multiplex PCR; the TCRdb copy retains only in-frame clones and omits some. The table lists fewer than 14,000 clones, 65% to 70% of them singletons, with more than 25% in the top ten. This sample comprised CD8+ T cells sorted from blood (inferred from file names), obtained from a patient given nivolumab and ipilimumab in sequence. These receptors originate from a human donor with melanoma.

This clone has a handful of counts. V and J are TRBV7-9 and TRBJ2-3; 7 bases are shared with TRBD1. This CDR3 comprises 15 residues. The germline V gene has CDR1 SEHNR and CDR2 FQNEAQ (reference sequence). Trimming removed 2 bases from V and 5 bases from J; junction bases left unmatched: 7. The CDR3 loop is CASSLPGQVRDTQYF. CDR3 nucleotide sequence: TGTGCCAGCAGCTTACCAGGACAGGTCCGAGATACGCAGTATTTT.

V and J are TRBV5-6 and TRBJ2-5; no definite D call. The germline V gene encodes CDR1 SGHDT and CDR2 YYEEEE. Between the trimmed V and J ends, which lost 4 bases and 5 bases, there was a span of 12 bases. This CDR3 has 13 residues. CDR3 nucleotides: TGTGCCAGCAGCCACGACTCTCCGGAGACCCAGTACTTC. The encoded protein is CASSHDSPETQYF.

V and J are TRBV27 and TRBJ2-3; maybe TRBD1 (5 bases). CDR1 MNHEY and CDR2 SMNVEV come from the germline V gene (reference sequence). The CDR3 totals 16 residues. V lost 2 bases, J lost 4 bases, and 16 bases lay in between. The CDR3 coding sequence is TGTGCCAGCAGTTTACTCTTAAGCCAGGGTCCAGATACGCAGTATTTT. As protein: CASSLLLSQGPDTQYF.

The chain is built from TRBV7-9 and TRBJ2-7; the match to TRBD2 covers 7 bases. The CDR3 extends over 12 amino acids. The germline CDR1 and CDR2 sequences are SEHNR and FQNEAQ (reference sequence). The trim removed 4 bases at V and 4 bases at J, leaving 1 base unmatched. The CDR3: CASSWGGYEQYF. In nucleotides, the CDR3 is TGTGCCAGCAGCTGGGGGGGTTACGAGCAGTACTTC. Full variable domain (remainder filled in from reference TRBV7-9 and TRBJ2-7): DTGVSQNPRHKITKRGQNVTFRCDPISEHNRLYWYRQTLGQGPEFLTYFQNEAQLEKSRLLSDRFSAERPKGSFSTLEIQRTEQGDSAMYLCASSWGGYEQYFGPGTRLTVT.

The genes are TRBV11-3 and TRBJ2-7; D uncertain. Germline values: CDR1 SGHNT, CDR2 YENEEA. V lost 3 bases, J lost 0 bases, and 9 bases lay in between. This CDR3 is 14 amino acids long. CDR3 sequence reads: CASSFEVSSYEQYF. CDR3 bases: TGTGCCAGCAGCTTTGAGGTCAGCTCCTACGAGCAGTACTTC.

This chain connects TRBV10-2 to TRBJ1-4; TRBD1 matches 12 bases. V dropped 4 bases and J dropped 6; count of bases not matched to a gene: 3. This CDR3 comprises 15 residues. Germline assignment: CDR1 WSHSY and CDR2 SAAADI. For the CDR3, the DNA is TGCGCCAGCAGTGTGGGACAGGGGGCCTATGAAAAACTGTTTTTT. It translates to CASSVGQGAYEKLFF.

This chain uses TRBV18 with TRBJ2-5; 7 positions match TRBD2. The germline V gene has CDR1 KGHSH and CDR2 LQKENI. Germline trimming cut 2 bases from V and 4 bases from J; bases unmatched to any gene: 13. The CDR3 extends over 17 amino acids. The CDR3 protein is CASSPEAGDTSGETQYF. In DNA, the CDR3 is TGTGCCAGCTCACCAGAGGCGGGGGATACCTCGGGAGAGACCCAGTACTTC.

Only a few counts were recorded for this clone. The V call is TRBV18, the J call TRBJ2-1, with 12 positions matching TRBD2. V shed 3 bases, J shed 10 bases, and the junction held 13 bases outside the gene matches. Germline assignment: CDR1 KGHSH and CDR2 LQKENI. This CDR3 spans 17 amino acids. The CDR3 bases are TGTGCCAGCTCACCCCCAAAACTAGCGGGGGGTGATGGGGAGCAGTTCTTC. Its translation: CASSPPKLAGGDGEQFF.

The chain carries TRBV29-1 and TRBJ2-7; a weak D match, TRBD1 (5 bases). The V gene lost 4 bases and the J gene lost 4 bases, with 14 bases spanning the gap. The CDR3 extends over 13 amino acids. CDR1 SQVTM and CDR2 ANQGSEA come from the germline V gene. The CDR3, as DNA: TGCAGCGTTGTTGGGGCGGCAGGTTACGAGCAGTACTTC. It encodes CSVVGAAGYEQYF.

V usage is TRBV5-1 and J usage is TRBJ2-7; TRBD2 agrees at 7 bases. J lost 1 base, V lost 3 bases, and 10 bases had no gene match. Per germline, CDR1 SGHRS and CDR2 YFSETQ. The CDR3 extends over 16 amino acids. This CDR3 is CASSSPGSGPSYEQYF. CDR3 bases: TGCGCCAGCAGCTCCCCGGGTAGCGGGCCATCCTACGAGCAGTACTTC.

The chain joins TRBV9 to TRBJ2-2; 9 nucleotides match TRBD1. CDR3 size: 18 residues. J was trimmed by 5 bases and V by 0 bases; bases with no gene match: 11. Germline V gene lookup returns CDR1 SGDLS and CDR2 YYNGEE. Here the CDR3 DNA reads TGTGCCAGCAGCGTAGAGGGTGCCGGGACAGGGTCTACCGGGGAGCTGTTTTTT. As protein: CASSVEGAGTGSTGELFF.

This chain joins TRBV25-1 and TRBJ1-2, with a possible D match to TRBD1 (5 bases). The CDR3 sequence is 16 residues long. CDR1 and CDR2 from the germline V gene are MGHDK and SYGVNS. V was pared by 1 base and J by 4 bases, with 16 bases between. The CDR3 here is CASSELARGNSYGYTF. The CDR3 coding sequence is TGTGCCAGCAGTGAATTGGCCCGGGGGAATAGCTATGGCTACACCTTC.

This clone is categorized as medium-sized (0.01 to 0.1%). This sequence joins TRBV6-1 and TRBJ1-5, with 7 bases matching TRBD1. CDR3 length: 14 amino acids. The V gene's germline CDR1 is MNHNS and CDR2 SASEGT. Germline trimming cut 6 bases from V and 7 bases from J; bases unmatched to any gene: 9. The CDR3 loop is CASRETGSGQPQHF. As DNA, the CDR3 is TGTGCCAGCAGGGAGACAGGGTCAGGACAGCCCCAGCATTTT.

This clone was recorded a few times. CDR3 DNA: TGTGCCAGCAGTTTATTGGCTAGCGGGGTGGACGGGGAGCTGTTTTTT. Encoded protein: CASSLLASGVDGELFF. V gene TRBV27 combines with J gene TRBJ2-2; 9 positions match TRBD2. Germline V gene sequence: CDR1 MNHEY, CDR2 SMNVEV (reference sequence). The CDR3 covers 16 residues. J gave up 7 bases and V 1 base, and 7 bases lay outside the gene matches.

V and J are TRBV27 and TRBJ1-5; D gene unclear. Per germline, CDR1 MNHEY and CDR2 SMNVEV (reference sequence). V lost 0 bases and J lost 5, with 11 bases in between. CDR3 length: 15 residues. The chain's CDR3 is CASSLSVANDQPQHF. DNA of the CDR3: TGTGCCAGCAGTTTATCGGTGGCAAATGATCAGCCCCAGCATTTT.

The V gene is TRBV28, the J gene TRBJ2-2, with TRBD1 matching 8 bases. The V gene end was trimmed by 5 bases and the J gene end by 6 bases; junction bases not matched to a gene: 5. The CDR3 is made up of 14 amino acids. Germline CDR1 and CDR2: MDHEN and SYDVKM. The CDR3 region is CASSPGGWSGELFF. The CDR3 DNA reads as TGTGCCAGCAGTCCAGGGGGCTGGTCCGGGGAGCTGTTTTTT.

This rearrangement joins TRBV28 to TRBJ2-7; D call uncertain. The CDR3 totals 12 residues. Per germline, CDR1 MDHEN and CDR2 SYDVKM. V lost 4 bases to trimming and J lost 5 bases, with 9 bases between them. CDR3 region: CASSSPQDEQYF. The CDR3 DNA follows: TGTGCCAGCAGTTCCCCGCAGGACGAGCAGTACTTC.

The J gene is TRBJ2-5, the V gene TRBV27; weak D call: TRBD1 (6 bases). The closer fit of TRBJ2-7 to the DNA end suggests the J call may be wrong. Looked up from germline, CDR1 is MNHEY and CDR2 is SMNVEV (reference sequence). CDR3 length: 12 residues. DNA of the CDR3: TGTGCCAGCAGCCTCACAGGGTACGAGCAGTACTTC. Translating gives CASSLTGYEQYF.

This clone turned up a few times. The chain uses TRBV19 and TRBJ2-1; D perhaps matches TRBD2 (5 bases). Germline V gene data show CDR1 as LNHDA and CDR2 as SQIVND (reference sequence). Trimming pared 0 bases from V and 0 bases from J, leaving 9 bases between. This CDR3 is 16 amino acids long. Here the CDR3 reads CASSIDPGFSYNEQFF. CDR3 coding DNA: TGTGCCAGTAGTATAGATCCGGGATTCTCCTACAATGAGCAGTTCTTC.

The rearrangement links TRBV4-3 to TRBJ2-3, with TRBD1 as a possible D gene (5 bases). Germline values: CDR1 LGHNA, CDR2 YSLEER. The CDR3 has 17 residues. The V end was cut by 2 bases, the J end by 1 base, with 16 bases between. The CDR3 DNA reads TGCGCCAGCAGCCAATCGGTTTATGGGGCGGGCACAGATACGCAGTATTTT. It encodes CASSQSVYGAGTDTQYF.

The sample holds one count of this clone. CDR3 in amino acids: CASSLVGGFGGGYEQYF. In DNA, the CDR3 is TGTGCCAGCAGCTTAGTTGGGGGTTTCGGGGGAGGCTACGAGCAGTACTTC. This chain connects TRBV7-2 to TRBJ2-7; TRBD2 is a possible D gene (6 bases). CDR3 length: 17 residues. Trimming removed 1 base from V and 3 bases from J, with 19 bases in between. The germline V gene has CDR1 SGHTA and CDR2 FQGNSA.

This clone was detected only a few times. The rearrangement links TRBV14 to TRBJ2-7; 9 bases align to TRBD2. From germline, CDR1 is SGHDN and CDR2 FVKESK. This CDR3 contains 14 residues. The V segment lost 2 bases and the J segment 6 bases; nucleotides outside the gene matches: 5. CDR3 protein: CASSQLAGHCEQYF. In nucleotides, the CDR3 is TGTGCCAGCAGCCAACTAGCGGGGCACTGCGAGCAGTACTTC.

V is TRBV6-5 and J is TRBJ2-5; the match to TRBD2 covers 7 bases. The junction had 8 bases not matched to a gene; V was cut back by 11 bases and J by 5 bases. The germline V gene encodes CDR1 MNHEY and CDR2 SVGAGI. The CDR3 has 12 residues. The DNA for the CDR3 is TGTGCCTGCGGGGGTGGGGAGGAGACCCAGTACTTC. Amino acid sequence: CACGGGEETQYF.

The chain links TRBV19 to TRBJ1-2; D is undetermined. CDR1 is LNHDA and CDR2 is SQIVND in the germline V gene (reference sequence). The CDR3 runs to 12 residues. Deletions cut 10 bases from V and 3 bases from J, with 12 bases between. The CDR3 sequence: CATRRAHYGYTF. The CDR3 DNA reads TGTGCCACCCGGAGGGCGCACTATGGCTACACCTTC.

The CDR3 nucleotides read TGTGCCAGCAGCCAAGATCGGACTCCCGGGGAGCTGTTTTTT. Translated: CASSQDRTPGELFF. The genes are TRBV14 and TRBJ2-2; D might be TRBD2 (5 bases). The ends were cut back, 0 bases at V and 6 bases at J, with 8 bases in the middle. There are 14 residues in the CDR3. CDR1 and CDR2 (germline): SGHDN, FVKESK.